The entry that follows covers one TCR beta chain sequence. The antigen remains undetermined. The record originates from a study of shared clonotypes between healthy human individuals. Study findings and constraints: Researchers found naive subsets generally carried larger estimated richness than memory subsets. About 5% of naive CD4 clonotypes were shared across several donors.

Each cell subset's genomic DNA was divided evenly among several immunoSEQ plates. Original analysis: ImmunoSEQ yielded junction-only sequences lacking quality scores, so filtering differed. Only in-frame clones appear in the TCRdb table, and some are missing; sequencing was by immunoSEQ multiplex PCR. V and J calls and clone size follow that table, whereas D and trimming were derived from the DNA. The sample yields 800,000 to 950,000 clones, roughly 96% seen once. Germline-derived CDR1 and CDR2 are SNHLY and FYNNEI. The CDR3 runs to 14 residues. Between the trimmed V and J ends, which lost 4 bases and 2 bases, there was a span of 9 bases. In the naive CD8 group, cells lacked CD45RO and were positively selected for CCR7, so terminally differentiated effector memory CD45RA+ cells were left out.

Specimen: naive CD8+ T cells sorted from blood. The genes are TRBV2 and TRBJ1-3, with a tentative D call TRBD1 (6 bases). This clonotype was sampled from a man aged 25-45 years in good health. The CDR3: CASSGQDTGNTIYF. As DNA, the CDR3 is TGTGCCAGCAGTGGACAGGACACTGGAAACACCATATATTTT. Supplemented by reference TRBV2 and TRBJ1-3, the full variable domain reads EPEVTQTPSHQVTQMGQEVILRCVPISNHLYFYWYRQILGQKVEFLVSFYNNEISEKSEIFDDQFSVERPDGSNFTLKIRSTKLEDSAMYFCASSGQDTGNTIYFGEGSWLTVV.